Presented here are 9 T cell receptor beta chains from one specimen sequenced in a study of shared clonotypes between healthy human individuals. Terminally differentiated effector memory CD45RA+ cells were excluded by CCR7 positive selection of CD45RO-negative cells. The assay was immunoSEQ multiplex PCR, and TCRdb's table has in-frame clones only and misses some. Here the sample spans over 2 million clones, roughly 94% being singletons. Sequencing input: naive CD8+ T cells sorted from blood. The receptors shown here come from a man aged 18 to 35 in good health.

The V gene is TRBV5-1, the J gene TRBJ1-3, with 9 bases aligning to TRBD1. Per germline, CDR1 SGHRS and CDR2 YFSETQ. This CDR3 contains 14 residues. Trimming cost V 4 bases and J 4 bases; bases outside gene matches: 3. CDR3 region: CASSTGTGGNTIYF. CDR3 bases: TGCGCCAGCAGCACCGGGACAGGGGGAAACACCATATATTTT.

The rearrangement joins TRBV5-4 to TRBJ2-7; D is possibly TRBD1 (5 bases). The germline V and J ends were trimmed by 2 bases and 4 bases, with 10 bases remaining between them. Germline CDR1 and CDR2: SGHNT and YYREEE (reference sequence). This CDR3 has 13 amino acids. In DNA, the CDR3 is TGTGCCAGCAGCTTTGGACACCAGTACGAGCAGTACTTC. Translating it yields CASSFGHQYEQYF.

The chain uses TRBV28 and TRBJ1-5; no clear D gene. The CDR3 length is 14 residues. The germline V gene encodes CDR1 MDHEN and CDR2 SYDVKM. Trimming stripped 5 bases from V and 4 bases from J, with 12 bases between. The CDR3 is CASSVRASNQPQHF. For the CDR3, the DNA is TGTGCCAGCAGTGTCCGGGCTTCAAATCAGCCCCAGCATTTT. Using reference TRBV28 and TRBJ1-5 for the parts outside the CDR3, the full variable domain is DVKVTQSSRYLVKRTGEKVFLECVQDMDHENMFWYRQDPGLGLRLIYFSYDVKMKEKGDIPEGYSVSREKKERFSLILESASTNQTSMYLCASSVRASNQPQHFGDGTRLSIL.

V gene TRBV4-3 combines with J gene TRBJ2-1, with D tentatively TRBD2 (6 bases). The CDR3 is 18 amino acids. Germline V gene sequence: CDR1 LGHNA, CDR2 YSLEER. V lost 0 bases, J lost 2 bases, and 17 bases lay in between. CDR3 region: CASSQDHIERATYNEQFF. The CDR3 coding sequence is TGCGCCAGCAGCCAAGATCACATAGAGCGGGCCACCTACAATGAGCAGTTCTTC.

The rearrangement uses TRBV28 and TRBJ2-5; D is possibly TRBD1 (6 bases). V was trimmed by 7 bases and J by 0 bases, leaving 9 bases between them. CDR3 size: 13 residues. Germline loops: CDR1 MDHEN, CDR2 SYDVKM. The CDR3 region is CASTTGYQETQYF. CDR3 nucleotide sequence: TGTGCCAGCACTACAGGGTACCAAGAGACCCAGTACTTC.

This clone was detected a few times. V usage is TRBV30 and J usage is TRBJ2-7; 10 bases are shared with TRBD2. Looked up from germline, CDR1 is GTSNPN and CDR2 is SVGIG (reference sequence). The ends lost 0 bases at V and 2 bases at J; junction bases unmatched: 1. The CDR3 spans 14 residues. The DNA of the CDR3 is TGTGCCTGGAGTGTACTAGCGGGGACCTACGAGCAGTACTTC. It translates to CAWSVLAGTYEQYF.

The chain couples TRBV27 to TRBJ1-5; D call uncertain. CDR3 size: 17 residues. Between the trimmed V and J ends, which lost 5 bases and 0 bases, there was a span of 17 bases. Germline V gene lookup returns CDR1 MNHEY and CDR2 SMNVEV (reference sequence). This CDR3 is CASSPSPQSDSNQPQHF. In DNA, the CDR3 is TGTGCCAGCAGTCCTTCACCCCAGTCGGATAGCAATCAGCCCCAGCATTTT.

This chain joins TRBV7-2 and TRBJ2-3; D is perhaps TRBD1 (5 bases). Germline CDR1 reads SGHTA; CDR2 reads FQGNSA. The CDR3 consists of 15 residues. The V gene lost 5 bases and the J gene lost 3 bases, with 15 bases spanning the gap. In DNA, the CDR3 is TGTGCCAGCAGCCGTACAGGCTATGAGACAGATACGCAGTATTTT. Translated, it gives CASSRTGYETDTQYF.

A few counts support this clone. The V gene is TRBV6-1, the J gene TRBJ1-2; 9 bases line up with TRBD1. V shed 5 bases, J shed 6 bases, and the junction held 4 bases outside the gene matches. Germline V gene sequence: CDR1 MNHNS, CDR2 SASEGT. The length of the CDR3 is 13 residues. The DNA for the CDR3 is TGTGCCAGCAGTCACCGGGACAGGGATGGCTACACCTTC. Translation gives CASSHRDRDGYTF.